A selection of T cell receptor beta chains follows, all from one sample in a study of blood T cell repertoires in COVID-19. Sequenced by immunoSEQ multiplex PCR; TCRdb stores in-frame clones only, minus some. The table has tens of thousands of clones, roughly 90% seen once; the top ten hold approximately 5.8%. Sequencing was performed on peripheral blood. The receptors were gathered from a man aged 45 to 65 with acute or convalescent COVID-19. The conserved cysteine and the conserved F or W are not part of the CDR3 here. A D gene is named only where the DNA matches it firmly.

CDR3aa | j_gene | d_gene | v_gene
ASSDNPRSSYNSPLH | TRBJ1-6 | NA | TRBV25-1
ASSLTGQGAVGYT | TRBJ1-2 | TRBD1 | TRBV5-5
ASSLTVNEQY | TRBJ2-7 | NA | TRBV6-2/TRBV6-3
ASSRGRMNTEAF | TRBJ1-1 | NA | TRBV3-1/TRBV3-2
ASSDPGRENYGYT | TRBJ1-2 | NA | TRBV6-2/TRBV6-3
ASSHERGMNTEAF | TRBJ1-1 | NA | TRBV7-8
ASSLGSSPLH | TRBJ1-6 | NA | TRBV12-3/TRBV12-4
ASTPRVGQINYGYT | TRBJ1-2 | TRBD1 | TRBV7-9
ASSAPGSLDTQY | TRBJ2-3 | NA | TRBV10-1
ASSQDRVALSAGEQY | TRBJ2-7 | NA | TRBV3-1/TRBV3-2
ASSLDRGKGETQY | TRBJ2-5 | NA | TRBV7-2
ASSIVPSGRGETQY | TRBJ2-5 | TRBD2 | TRBV19
SVEDNDRVRCTEAF | TRBJ1-1 | TRBD1 | TRBV29-1
AWSAGQGPTDTQY | TRBJ2-3 | TRBD1 | TRBV30
ASSLEATVRLPQY | TRBJ2-5 | NA | TRBV5-5
ASSQDTGTSGSTDTQY | TRBJ2-3 | TRBD2 | TRBV14
ASSLETGGMAKLF | TRBJ1-4 | NA | TRBV5-1
ASSPGQRQNTEAF | TRBJ1-1 | TRBD1 | TRBV10-1
ASSVRTGVSTGELF | TRBJ2-2 | TRBD1 | TRBV14
AWSVSSGAYNEQF | TRBJ2-1 | TRBD2 | TRBV30
ASSSAGAALRNEQY | TRBJ2-7 | NA | TRBV6-5
ASSPDRGNYGYT | TRBJ1-2 | TRBD1 | TRBV7-6